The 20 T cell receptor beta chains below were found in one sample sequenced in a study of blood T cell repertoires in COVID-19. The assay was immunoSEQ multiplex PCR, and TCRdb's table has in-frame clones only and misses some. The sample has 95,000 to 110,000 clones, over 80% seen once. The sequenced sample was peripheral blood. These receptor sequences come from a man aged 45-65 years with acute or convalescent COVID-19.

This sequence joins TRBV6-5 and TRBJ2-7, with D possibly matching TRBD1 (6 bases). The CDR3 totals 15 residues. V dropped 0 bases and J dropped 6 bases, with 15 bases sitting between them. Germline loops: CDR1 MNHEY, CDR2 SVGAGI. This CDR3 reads CASSYSNQGSTEQYF. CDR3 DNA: TGTGCCAGCAGTTACTCGAATCAGGGGTCGACCGAGCAGTACTTC.

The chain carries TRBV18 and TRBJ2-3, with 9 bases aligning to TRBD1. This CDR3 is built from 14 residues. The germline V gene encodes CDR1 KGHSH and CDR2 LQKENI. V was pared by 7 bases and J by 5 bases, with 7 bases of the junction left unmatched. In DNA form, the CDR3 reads TGTGCCAGCTTCCGGGACAGGGTGCAAGATACGCAGTATTTT. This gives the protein CASFRDRVQDTQYF.

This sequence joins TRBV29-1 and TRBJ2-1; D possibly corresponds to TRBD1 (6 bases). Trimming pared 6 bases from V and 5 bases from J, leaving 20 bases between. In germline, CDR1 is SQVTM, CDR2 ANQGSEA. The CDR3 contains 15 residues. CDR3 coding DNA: TGCAGCGTAAAAACCCCAGGGGTCCGAAACAATGAGCAGTTCTTC. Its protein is CSVKTPGVRNNEQFF.

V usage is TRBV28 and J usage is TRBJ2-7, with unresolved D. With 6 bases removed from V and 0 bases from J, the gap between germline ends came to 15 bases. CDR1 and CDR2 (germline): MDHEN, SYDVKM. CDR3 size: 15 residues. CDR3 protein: CASSPSGSYSYEQYF. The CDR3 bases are TGTGCCAGCAGCCCCTCCGGTTCTTACTCCTACGAGCAGTACTTC.

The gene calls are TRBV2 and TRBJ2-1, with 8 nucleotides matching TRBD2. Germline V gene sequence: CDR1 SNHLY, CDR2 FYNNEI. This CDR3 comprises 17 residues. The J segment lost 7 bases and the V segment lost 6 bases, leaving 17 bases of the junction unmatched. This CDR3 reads CASSAKGVGRAFNEQFF. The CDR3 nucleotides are TGTGCCAGCAGCGCCAAAGGGGTCGGGAGGGCCTTTAATGAGCAGTTCTTC.

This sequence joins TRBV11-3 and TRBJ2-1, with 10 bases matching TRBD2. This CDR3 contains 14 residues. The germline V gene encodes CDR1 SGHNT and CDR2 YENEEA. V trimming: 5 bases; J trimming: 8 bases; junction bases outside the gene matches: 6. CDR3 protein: CASSHRLAGYEQFF. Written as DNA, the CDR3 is TGTGCCAGCAGCCACCGACTAGCGGGTTATGAGCAGTTCTTC.

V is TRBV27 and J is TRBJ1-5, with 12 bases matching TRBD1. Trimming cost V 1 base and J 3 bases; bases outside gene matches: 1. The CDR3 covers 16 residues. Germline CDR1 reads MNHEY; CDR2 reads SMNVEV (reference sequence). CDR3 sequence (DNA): TGTGCCAGCAGTTTATGGGGACAGGGGGCCAATCAGCCCCAGCATTTT. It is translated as CASSLWGQGANQPQHF.

The CDR3 is CASSQEAEGAGEKLFF. The CDR3 region has the DNA TGTGCCAGCAGCCAAGAGGCAGAGGGGGCTGGGGAAAAACTGTTTTTT. The chain recombines TRBV3-1 (or the pseudogene TRBV3-2) with TRBJ1-4; the match to TRBD1 covers 7 bases. The germline V gene encodes CDR1 LGHDT and CDR2 YNNKEL (reference sequence). The V gene end was trimmed by 0 bases and the J gene end by 8 bases; junction bases not matched to a gene: 9. There are 16 residues in the CDR3.

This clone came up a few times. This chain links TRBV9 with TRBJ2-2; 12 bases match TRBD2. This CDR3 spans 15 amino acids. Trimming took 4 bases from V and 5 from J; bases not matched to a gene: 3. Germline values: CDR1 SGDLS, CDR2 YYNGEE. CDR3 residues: CASSSTSGGTGELFF. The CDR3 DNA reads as TGTGCCAGCAGCTCAACTAGCGGGGGGACCGGGGAGCTGTTTTTT.

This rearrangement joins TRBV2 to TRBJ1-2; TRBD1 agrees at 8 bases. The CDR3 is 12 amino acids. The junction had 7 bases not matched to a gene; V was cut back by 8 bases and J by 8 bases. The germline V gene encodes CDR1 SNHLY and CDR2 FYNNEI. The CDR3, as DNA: TGTGCCAGCTCAGACAGGGGAAGAGGCTACACCTTC. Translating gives CASSDRGRGYTF.

CDR3 sequence: CASSSDGGYEQYF. The CDR3 coding sequence is TGTGCCAGCAGCTCGGACGGGGGCTACGAGCAGTACTTC. J is TRBJ2-7 and V is TRBV7-9; D is possibly TRBD2 (6 bases). CDR3 length equals 13 residues. The germline V gene encodes CDR1 SEHNR and CDR2 FQNEAQ (reference sequence). Trimming shortened V by 4 bases and J by 3 bases, and 10 bases separated the two germline ends.

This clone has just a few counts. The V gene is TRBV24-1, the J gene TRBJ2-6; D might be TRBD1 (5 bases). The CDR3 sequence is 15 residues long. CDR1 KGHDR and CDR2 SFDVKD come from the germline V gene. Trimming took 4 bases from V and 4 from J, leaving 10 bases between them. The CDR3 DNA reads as TGTGCCACCAGTGAGCAGGGTTCAGGGGCCAACGTCCTGACTTTC. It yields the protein CATSEQGSGANVLTF.

The CDR3 spells CASSSVNQPQHF. The CDR3 DNA reads as TGTGCCAGCAGTTCCGTGAATCAGCCCCAGCATTTT. The chain employs TRBV28 and TRBJ1-5, with D hard to call. This CDR3 contains 12 residues. CDR1 is MDHEN, CDR2 SYDVKM, per germline. V lost 4 bases to trimming and J lost 4 bases, with 5 bases between them.

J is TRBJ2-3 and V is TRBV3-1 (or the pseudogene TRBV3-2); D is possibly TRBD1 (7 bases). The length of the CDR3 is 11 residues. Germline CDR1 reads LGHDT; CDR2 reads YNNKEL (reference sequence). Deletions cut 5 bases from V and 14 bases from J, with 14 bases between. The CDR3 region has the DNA TGTGCCAGCAGCACCAGGGGGGAGTCGTATTTT. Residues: CASSTRGESYF.

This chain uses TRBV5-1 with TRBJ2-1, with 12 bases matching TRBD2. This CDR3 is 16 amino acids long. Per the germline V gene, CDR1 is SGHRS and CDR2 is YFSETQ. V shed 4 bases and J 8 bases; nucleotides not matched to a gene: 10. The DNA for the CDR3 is TGCGCCAGCAGCGTACAACTAGCGGGAGGTCGCCATGAGCAGTTCTTC. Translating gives CASSVQLAGGRHEQFF. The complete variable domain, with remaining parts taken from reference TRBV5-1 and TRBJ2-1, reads KAGVTQTPRYLIKTRGQQVTLSCSPISGHRSVSWYQQTPGQGLQFLFEYFSETQRNKGNFPGRFSGRQFSNSRSEMNVSTLELGDSALYLCASSVQLAGGRHEQFFGPGTRLTVL.

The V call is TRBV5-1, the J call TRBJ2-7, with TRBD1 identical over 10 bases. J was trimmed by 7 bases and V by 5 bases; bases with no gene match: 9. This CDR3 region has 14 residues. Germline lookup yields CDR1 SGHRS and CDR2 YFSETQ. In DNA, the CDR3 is TGCGCCAGCAGACCGGGGACAGGGGTGTGGGAGCAGTACTTC. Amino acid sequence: CASRPGTGVWEQYF.

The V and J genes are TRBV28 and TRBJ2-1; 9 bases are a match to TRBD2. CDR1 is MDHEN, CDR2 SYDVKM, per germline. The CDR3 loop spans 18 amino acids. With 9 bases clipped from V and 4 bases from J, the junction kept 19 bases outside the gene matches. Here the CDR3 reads CASMGGGLAGGPYNEQFF. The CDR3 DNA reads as TGTGCCAGTATGGGCGGGGGACTGGCGGGAGGGCCTTACAATGAGCAGTTCTTC.

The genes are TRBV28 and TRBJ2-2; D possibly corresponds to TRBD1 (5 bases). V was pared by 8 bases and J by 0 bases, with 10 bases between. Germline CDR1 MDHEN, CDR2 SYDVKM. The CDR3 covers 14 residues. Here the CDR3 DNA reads TGTGCCAGCTTCCGGACAACGAACACCGGGGAGCTGTTTTTT. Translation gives CASFRTTNTGELFF.

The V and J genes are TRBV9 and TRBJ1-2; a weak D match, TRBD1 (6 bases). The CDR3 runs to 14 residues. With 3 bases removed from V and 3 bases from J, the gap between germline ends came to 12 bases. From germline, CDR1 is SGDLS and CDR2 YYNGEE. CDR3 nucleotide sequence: TGTGCCAGCAGCGCGACAGGAGACGACTATGGCTACACCTTC. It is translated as CASSATGDDYGYTF.

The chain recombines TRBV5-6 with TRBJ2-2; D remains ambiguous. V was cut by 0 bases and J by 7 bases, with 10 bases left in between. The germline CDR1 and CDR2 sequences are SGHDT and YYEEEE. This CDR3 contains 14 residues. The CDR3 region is CASSLVFSGGELFF. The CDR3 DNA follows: TGTGCCAGCAGCTTGGTTTTCTCGGGCGGGGAGCTGTTTTTT.